This T cell receptor beta chain was obtained from a study of regulatory T cells in long-lasting Graves disease. Study-level background: Persistent cases took antithyroid drugs over 5 years and stayed TSH receptor antibody positive. Overall study findings and caveats: Since the sample size was small, accuracy may have been reduced. Newly diagnosed Graves' patients exceeded persistent ones in TCR diversity.

The length of the CDR3 is 16 residues. V lost 0 bases to trimming and J lost 4 bases; unmatched junction nucleotides: 6. The V gene's germline CDR1 is SGHTA and CDR2 FQGNSA. To note about this clonotype: Its antigen is as yet unknown.

Time point: persistent/refractory GD, antithyroid drugs over 5 years with positive TRAb. There was RNA extracted from PBMCs, and the TCR library was made from it. All patients originated from an endocrinology department located in Xi'an, China. The TCR beta library used iRepertoire HTBI primers with Arm-PCR amplification of CDR3. From the multiplex PCR reads, TCRdb called clonotypes with MiXCR, one entry per CDR3 protein. Altogether over 450,000 distinct CDR3 sequences are present, approximately 21% being singletons, with the ten largest covering over 6%. The gene calls are TRBV7-2 and TRBJ1-5; 7 nucleotides line up with TRBD1. The TCR comes from a female donor with Graves disease. Sequencing used peripheral blood mononuclear cells (PBMCs), obtained when the disease was refractory, from a patient treated with antithyroid drugs. The chain's CDR3 is CASSLAQGVFNQPQHF. CDR3 nucleotides: TGTGCCAGCAGCTTAGCTCAGGGGGTCTTTAATCAGCCCCAGCATTTT.